This T cell receptor (beta chain) was recovered during a study of blood T cells in healthy people across ages (dated by TCRdb to between 2014 and 2017). Context from the whole study: In model experiments, template switching captured about one uniquely barcoded TCR beta cDNA molecule for every two T cells. Using deep sequencing normalized with unique cDNA molecular identifiers, the study measured how TCR beta repertoire diversity changes with age. Donors were grouped into four age groups: young (average roughly 15 years), middle-aged (39), aged (approximately 67) and long-lived (about 89). To avoid experimental bias, donors of different ages were spread randomly across the sequencing lanes. Using the same blood draw, the study looked at two additional independent replicas of 1 million unique cDNA reads for two donors, one aged 18 to 30 and the other aged 80 or older.

The library came from 5' RACE. The sample was run on an Illumina HiSeq 2500. A second PCR of about 7 to 12 cycles was run with a J-beta primer mix and a sample-barcoded 5' primer. A unique molecular identifier was introduced onto each TCR beta cDNA molecule by a template-switch 5' adaptor carrying 12 random nucleotides. At least 2.5 million CDR3-containing paired-end reads were obtained from each sample. The Mint cDNA synthesis kit, primed by a TRBC-specific oligonucleotide, was used to synthesize first-strand cDNA from all RNA. All cDNA was treated with uracil-DNA glycosylase and then went through a first 18-cycle PCR with the universal primers M1SS and BC2_uni_R. The study's own analysis went as follows. Each sample was normalized by randomly selecting 1 million high-quality reads, each carrying a distinct molecular identifier. Reads with shared molecular identifiers were discarded instead of being binned into consensus sequences. CDR3 identification, clonotype clustering and error correction used MiTCR with a Q25 quality threshold and the strictest error-elimination algorithm. Lower-bound total TCR beta diversity was estimated with a nonparametric unseen species model using Euler transformation. TCRdb's own reprocessing of the public reads used fastp at Q25 and MiXCR and kept productive beta chains. Identical CDR3 proteins give one entry, which carries the most common genes and DNA. The V and J calls, along with clone size, are taken from TCRdb and not from the paper's own processing. This sample gives 650,000 to 800,000 distinct CDR3 sequences in total; around 43% of them show up just once. The ten largest account for under 20% of the sample.

The germline V gene sets CDR1 to SGDLS and CDR2 to YYNGEE. Its CDR3 holds 16 amino acids, cysteine through phenylalanine. Only the CDR3 region is kept as DNA, spanning 48 bases read in frame from base 1. Trimming accounts for 4 bases at V and 6 bases at J, while the number of junction bases matched to no gene is 12. Overall study results and their limits: Since profiling was done on bulk unsorted PBMCs, naive and antigen-experienced compartments could not be conclusively compared. The CMV infection status of donors was not known, potentially confounding age-related changes in expanded clonotypes. Compared with the aged group, more naive CD4+ T cells, fewer expanded clones and increased TCR diversity were shown by the long-lived group, suggesting age selection. Estimates of total diversity from one million sequenced T cells were regarded as lower bounds and underestimates. As age increased, observed TCR beta diversity per million T cells dropped in a roughly linear way, and a significant reduction was already evident by age 40. A strong correlation was found between observed TCR beta diversity and the percentage of naive T cells measured by flow cytometry.

Systemically healthy Caucasian individuals from Russia, around 39 in total and aged about 6 to 100 years, were included as donors. Each donor gave 8.5 to 10 milliliters of peripheral blood, collected into EDTA-treated Vacutainer tubes. Ficoll-Paque density-gradient centrifugation was used to isolate PBMCs, with at least 6.5 million per sample. Trizol reagent was used to extract total RNA from PBMCs, with at least 6 micrograms per sample. Naive CD45RAhigh/CD27high T cell percentages were measured by flow cytometry on a PBMC aliquot from every donor. Note on this clonotype: Its recognized antigen is unknown. Per-nucleotide qualities are absent, and no much larger clonotype sits a single base away.

Sequenced material: blood. The chain employs TRBV9 and TRBJ2-3, with 9 junctional bases fitting TRBD2. The TCR sequence derives from a man in his sixties in good health. Here is the DNA: TGTGCCAGCAGCTCCCAGGGAGCGGGGGGCCGTGATACGCAGTATTTT. The translation is CASSSQGAGGRDTQYF.